Here is one T cell receptor (beta chain) with its context. The method was immunoSEQ multiplex PCR; TCRdb's version includes in-frame clones alone and lacks a portion of them. The sample records over 150,000 clones, approximately 86% being singletons. The sample belongs to a study of blood T cell repertoires in COVID-19. Study in general: Samples representing acute and convalescent COVID-19 were sourced from the United States, Italy and Spain. T cells, B-cell-depleted T cells, or PBMCs provided the cDNA or gDNA that served as material.

Seattle researchers signed up patients amid active infection and tracked them longitudinally. Germline-derived CDR1 and CDR2 are MGHDK and SYGVNS. CDR3 length: 13 residues. J lost 3 bases, V lost 9 bases, and 5 bases had no gene match. The source is a woman of 80 years or more with COVID-19, enrolled during active disease. This chain joins TRBV25-1 and TRBJ2-7; TRBD1 aligns across 10 bases. Sequencing was done on a sample of peripheral blood. The CDR3 DNA is TGTGCCAGTCGACAGGGGGCACGCTACGAGCAGTACTTC. It codes for CASRQGARYEQYF.